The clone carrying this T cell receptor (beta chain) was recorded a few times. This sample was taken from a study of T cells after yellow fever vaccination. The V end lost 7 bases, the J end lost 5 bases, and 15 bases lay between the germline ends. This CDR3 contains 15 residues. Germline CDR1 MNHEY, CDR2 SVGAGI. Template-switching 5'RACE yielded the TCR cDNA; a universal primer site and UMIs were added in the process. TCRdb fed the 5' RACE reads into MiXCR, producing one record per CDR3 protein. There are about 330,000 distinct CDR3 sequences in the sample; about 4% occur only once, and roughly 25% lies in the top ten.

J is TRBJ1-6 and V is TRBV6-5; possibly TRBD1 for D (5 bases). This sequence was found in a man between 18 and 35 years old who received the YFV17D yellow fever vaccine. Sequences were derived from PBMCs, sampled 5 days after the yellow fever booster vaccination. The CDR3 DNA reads TGTGCCAGCAAAATTTCAGGGATGAATAATTCACCCCTCCACTTT. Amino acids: CASKISGMNNSPLHF.